Listed below are T cell receptor beta chains from one sample, sequenced in a study of blood T cells in healthy people across ages. Using its own MiXCR run on the 5' RACE reads, TCRdb lists one record per CDR3 protein. The data show around 800,000 distinct CDR3 sequences, roughly 26% seen once. This sample was shared with a second study, whose subject was T cells of mothers and their children.

What was sequenced was blood. These receptors all stem from a boy between 10 and 17 years old in good health. Both conserved end residues are part of each CDR3. Fields, in order: V gene, J gene, D gene, clone size, CDR3 protein, CDR3 DNA. A D gene is named only where the DNA matches it firmly. Not all rows give a size; the values are once, few, many and, for expanded clones, a class.

TRBV6-5,TRBJ2-1,-,-,CASSPADGYYNEQFF,TGTGCCAGCAGCCCCGCAGATGGGTACTACAATGAGCAGTTCTTC
TRBV20-1,TRBJ1-2,-,-,CSARGFREDYGYTF,TGCAGTGCTAGAGGATTCCGCGAGGACTATGGCTACACCTTC
TRBV5-1,TRBJ1-2,-,many,CASSLQGEDGYTF,TGCGCCAGCAGCTTACAGGGTGAGGATGGCTACACCTTC
TRBV10-2,TRBJ2-5,-,-,CASSLDGDPGTQYF,TGCGCCAGCAGTCTGGACGGGGACCCTGGGACCCAGTACTTC
TRBV5-5,TRBJ1-4,-,-,CATSSTATNEKLFF,TGTGCCACCAGCTCAACGGCGACTAATGAAAAACTGTTTTTT
TRBV3-1,TRBJ2-7,TRBD2,few,CASSPSPGGAIEQYF,TGTGCCAGCAGCCCCTCCCCGGGGGGGGCCATCGAGCAGTACTTC
TRBV3-1,TRBJ2-7,TRBD2,-,CAGSPNLAGGGSYEQYF,TGTGCCGGCAGCCCTAACTTGGCGGGGGGAGGCTCCTACGAGCAGTACTTC
TRBV20-1,TRBJ2-5,-,few,CSASPTSSQTQYF,TGCAGTGCTAGCCCTACTAGCTCCCAGACCCAGTACTTC
TRBV28,TRBJ2-3,TRBD2,-,CASSRLAGSTDTQYF,TGTGCCAGCAGTCGCCTAGCGGGGAGCACAGATACGCAGTATTTT
TRBV18,TRBJ2-5,TRBD2,few,CASSPPWRGAETQYF,TGTGCCAGCTCACCACCCTGGCGGGGGGCCGAGACCCAGTACTTC
TRBV3-1,TRBJ2-5,TRBD2,-,CASSHVGGTSVKTQYF,TGTGCCAGCAGCCACGTAGGAGGGACTAGCGTAAAGACCCAGTACTTC
TRBV7-6,TRBJ2-2,TRBD2,-,CASSLEAGGPTNTGELFF,TGTGCCAGCAGCTTAGAAGCGGGGGGGCCCACGAACACCGGGGAGCTGTTTTTT
TRBV20-1,TRBJ2-3,-,few,CSARDRVLAGATQYF,TGCAGTGCTAGAGATCGGGTTTTGGCGGGGGCAACGCAGTATTTT
TRBV29-1,TRBJ2-7,TRBD1,-,CSVSTDRGHYEQYF,TGCAGCGTCTCTACGGACAGGGGGCACTACGAGCAGTACTTC
TRBV29-1,TRBJ1-5,TRBD1,few,CSVVTGGNQPQHF,TGCAGCGTCGTGACAGGGGGCAATCAGCCCCAGCATTTT
TRBV29-1,TRBJ1-2,TRBD1,-,CSVERQGADSYYGYTF,TGCAGCGTTGAACGGCAGGGGGCCGACTCCTACTATGGCTACACCTTC
TRBV6-6,TRBJ1-2,-,once,CASTLNAGSYGYTF,TGTGCCAGCACCTTGAACGCAGGGTCCTATGGCTACACCTTC
TRBV29-1,TRBJ2-2,TRBD1,few,CSGNRGNTGELFF,TGCAGCGGGAACAGGGGGAACACCGGGGAGCTGTTTTTT
TRBV29-1,TRBJ2-7,-,-,CSFPLGVSEQYF,TGCAGCTTCCCTTTGGGGGTTTCCGAGCAGTACTTC
TRBV5-1,TRBJ2-4,-,few,CASSLVGGGVAKNIQYF,TGCGCCAGCAGCTTGGTGGGAGGCGGCGTGGCCAAAAACATTCAGTACTTC
TRBV29-1,TRBJ1-1,-,few,CSVVLRGGNTEAFF,TGCAGCGTTGTTTTAAGGGGAGGGAACACTGAAGCTTTCTTT
TRBV10-3,TRBJ1-5,-,-,CAISEYRDRSNQPQHF,TGTGCCATCAGTGAGTACAGGGATAGGAGCAATCAGCCCCAGCATTTT
TRBV25-1,TRBJ2-7,TRBD1,-,CASSRDRAGYYEQYF,TGTGCCAGCAGTCGAGACAGGGCCGGCTACTACGAGCAGTACTTC
TRBV10-3,TRBJ2-7,TRBD1,few,CASRGQGTSYEQYF,TGTGCCTCGAGGGGGCAGGGGACCTCCTACGAGCAGTACTTC
TRBV6-2/TRBV6-3,TRBJ2-7,TRBD1,-,CASSYYRGISEQYF,TGTGCCAGCAGTTATTACAGGGGGATATCCGAGCAGTACTTC
TRBV4-1,TRBJ1-4,-,-,CASSQDWQTNEKLFF,TGCGCCAGCAGCCAAGATTGGCAGACGAATGAAAAACTGTTTTTT
TRBV5-1,TRBJ2-6,TRBD1,many,CASSEGQGKTGANVLTF,TGCGCCAGCAGCGAAGGACAGGGAAAAACTGGGGCCAACGTCCTGACTTTC
TRBV18,TRBJ2-1,TRBD2,-,CASSPELAGGYNEQFF,TGTGCCAGCTCACCCGAACTAGCGGGGGGCTACAATGAGCAGTTCTTC
TRBV10-1,TRBJ2-7,-,-,CASSEDGTYEQYF,TGCGCCAGCAGTGAAGACGGCACCTACGAGCAGTACTTC
TRBV9,TRBJ2-5,-,few,CAGSVAGLLQETQYF,TGTGCCGGCAGCGTGGCGGGACTCCTACAAGAGACCCAGTACTTC
TRBV20-1,TRBJ1-2,-,few,CSASREEGYGYTF,TGCAGTGCTAGCCGGGAGGAAGGCTATGGCTACACCTTC
TRBV5-1,TRBJ2-3,-,few,CASSLDPYPDTQYF,TGCGCCAGCAGCTTAGACCCGTATCCAGATACGCAGTATTTT
TRBV20-1,TRBJ1-4,-,few,CSASGRGNEKLFF,TGCAGTGCTAGCGGGAGGGGGAATGAAAAACTGTTTTTT
TRBV5-5,TRBJ2-7,TRBD2,-,CASSFGLAGVYEQYF,TGTGCCAGCAGCTTCGGACTAGCGGGGGTCTACGAGCAGTACTTC
TRBV11-2,TRBJ2-3,-,-,CASSLGQGPTDTQYF,TGTGCCAGCAGCTTAGGCCAGGGACCCACAGATACGCAGTATTTT
TRBV30,TRBJ1-1,TRBD1,-,CAWSGRGSGLGTEAFF,TGTGCCTGGAGTGGCAGGGGGTCCGGACTGGGCACTGAAGCTTTCTTT
TRBV15,TRBJ2-3,-,few,CATSRADTQYF,TGTGCCACCAGCCGCGCGGATACGCAGTATTTT
TRBV12-3/TRBV12-4,TRBJ2-2,-,few,CASSLSQLNTGELFF,TGTGCCAGCAGTTTAAGCCAGCTAAACACCGGGGAGCTATTTTTT
TRBV27,TRBJ1-6,-,-,CASSFSFASPLHF,TGTGCCAGCAGTTTCAGCTTTGCTTCACCCCTCCACTTT
TRBV20-1,TRBJ2-5,-,-,CSAKDSQETQYF,TGCAGTGCTAAGGACTCCCAAGAGACCCAGTACTTC
TRBV29-1,TRBJ1-2,-,-,CRVPGSPQGAYGYTF,TGCAGGGTCCCCGGCTCCCCACAAGGGGCCTATGGCTACACCTTC
TRBV6-5,TRBJ2-3,-,few,CASSRGWEQYF,TGTGCCAGCAGTAGGGGTTGGGAGCAGTATTTT
TRBV10-3,TRBJ2-5,-,-,CAISEGAAGWGETQYF,TGTGCCATCAGTGAGGGGGCAGCGGGCTGGGGAGAGACCCAGTACTTC
TRBV4-1,TRBJ2-5,TRBD2,few,CASSLAGEEETQYF,TGCGCCAGCAGTCTAGCGGGGGAAGAAGAGACCCAGTACTTC
TRBV20-1,TRBJ2-4,-,-,CSASTTRRLENIQYF,TGCAGTGCTAGTACGACCCGGAGGCTTGAGAACATTCAGTACTTC
TRBV12-3/TRBV12-4,TRBJ1-3,-,-,CASSLLPSGNTIYF,TGTGCCAGCAGTTTATTACCGTCTGGAAACACCATATATTTT
TRBV2,TRBJ2-7,TRBD1,many,CASSAGQGSPYEQYF,TGTGCCAGCTCCGCTGGACAGGGGAGTCCCTACGAGCAGTACTTC
TRBV4-1,TRBJ2-7,TRBD1,-,CASSQDRRQGHEQYF,TGCGCCAGCAGCCAAGATAGGCGACAGGGACACGAGCAGTACTTC
TRBV30,TRBJ2-7,TRBD2,-,CAWSPRWGGKRSYEQYF,TGTGCCTGGAGCCCACGGTGGGGGGGGAAACGGTCCTACGAGCAGTACTTC
TRBV6-6,TRBJ2-3,-,-,CATLPREADTQYF,TGTGCCACCCTCCCCAGGGAGGCAGATACGCAGTATTTT
TRBV6-1,TRBJ2-7,TRBD1,-,CASSELLSGTGLEQYF,TGTGCCAGCAGTGAACTCCTATCCGGGACAGGGCTCGAGCAGTACTTC
TRBV11-2,TRBJ1-1,TRBD1,-,CASSSPKGARTEAFF,TGTGCCAGCAGCTCACCGAAGGGGGCGAGGACTGAAGCTTTCTTT
TRBV28,TRBJ2-3,TRBD1,-,CASRTGQGTDTQYF,TGTGCCAGCAGGACCGGACAGGGGACAGATACGCAGTATTTT
TRBV5-1,TRBJ2-4,-,-,CASSLVVSGVSGKNIQYF,TGCGCCAGCAGCTTGGTCGTCTCCGGGGTGTCGGGCAAAAACATTCAGTACTTC